Below are 3 T cell receptor beta chains sequenced from a single sample in a study of cytomegalovirus exposure and HLA in healthy donors. PCR primers comprised 60 Vbeta and 13 Jbeta primers. TCRdb's table, derived via immunoSEQ multiplex PCR, lists solely in-frame clones and lacks some. The sample holds approximately 210,000 clones, roughly 73% seen once. Sequencing was carried out using PBMCs. These receptor sequences come from a woman younger than 45 in good health and CMV-seropositive.

The rearrangement joins TRBV29-1 to TRBJ2-1; 7 bases map to TRBD2. CDR1 and CDR2 (germline): SQVTM, ANQGSEA. J lost 4 bases, V lost 5 bases, and 11 bases had no gene match. The CDR3 runs 15 residues. CDR3 DNA: TGCAGCGTTACGTGGGCCAGCGGGGTTTACAATGAGCAGTTCTTC. Residues: CSVTWASGVYNEQFF.

The V call is TRBV4-1, the J call TRBJ2-2; D is possibly TRBD2 (5 bases). The CDR3 is 13 residues long. V was clipped by 11 bases and J by 4 bases, with 14 bases between them. Per the germline V gene, CDR1 is MGHRA and CDR2 is YSYEKL. The CDR3 loop reads CAYRDGGTGELFF. The CDR3 nucleotides read TGCGCCTATCGTGACGGAGGCACCGGGGAGCTGTTTTTT.

The J gene is TRBJ2-3, the V gene TRBV5-1, with TRBD2 identical over 12 bases. From germline, CDR1 is SGHRS and CDR2 YFSETQ. Trimming cost V 5 bases and J 6 bases; bases outside gene matches: 10. There are 16 residues in the CDR3. Here the CDR3 reads CASSYRTSGAEDTQYF. The CDR3 DNA is TGCGCCAGCAGTTACCGGACTAGCGGGGCCGAGGATACGCAGTATTTT.